This T cell receptor beta chain stems from a study of blood T cells in healthy people across ages. Through a sample-barcoded 5' primer and a J-beta primer mix, a second PCR was run for about 6 to 11 cycles. TCRdb recomputed calls from the 5' RACE reads with MiXCR, one row per CDR3 protein. The table records about 1.5 million distinct CDR3 sequences, 35% to 45% of them present only once. In terms of origin and age, donors were healthy Caucasian individuals from Russia aged about 6 to 95. The authors drew about 10 milliliters of peripheral blood from each donor. The sequence came from a woman in her late teens or twenties in good health. The sample taken for sequencing was blood.

CDR3 nucleotide sequence: TGCGCCAGCAGGATTACCGCTAGCGGGGCAACAGATACGCAGTATTTT. As protein: CASRITASGATDTQYF. This chain uses TRBV5-1 with TRBJ2-3; 9 bases fit TRBD2. In germline, CDR1 is SGHRS, CDR2 YFSETQ. There are 16 residues in the CDR3. With V trimmed by 5 bases and J by 3 bases, 10 bases remained unmatched. The variable domain in full, with the rest retrieved from reference TRBV5-1 and TRBJ2-3, is KAGVTQTPRYLIKTRGQQVTLSCSPISGHRSVSWYQQTPGQGLQFLFEYFSETQRNKGNFPGRFSGRQFSNSRSEMNVSTLELGDSALYLCASRITASGATDTQYFGPGTRLTVL.